A selection of T cell receptor beta chains follows, all from one sample in a study of blood T cell repertoires in COVID-19. The assay was immunoSEQ multiplex PCR, and TCRdb's table has in-frame clones only and misses some. This table holds 210,000 or so clones, 70% to 90% found once. The specimen sequenced was PBMCs or T cells enriched from blood (not recorded which). The receptors here all came from a man under 40 who had recovered from COVID-19. CDR3s leave out the opening cysteine and the closing phenylalanine or tryptophan.

J: TRBJ2-5; V: TRBV6-5; CDR3: ASSYPPSETQY
J: TRBJ1-5; V: TRBV7-2; CDR3: ASSLERGSNQPQH
J: TRBJ1-1; V: TRBV30; CDR3: AWILGSTEAF
J: TRBJ2-1; V: TRBV29-1; CDR3: SVSPAGYNEQF
J: TRBJ2-5; V: TRBV19; CDR3: ASSISRETQY
J: TRBJ1-1; V: TRBV3-1/TRBV3-2; CDR3: ASSQDSGGRYTEAF
J: TRBJ1-1; V: TRBV5-4; CDR3: ASSRTGGEAF
J: TRBJ2-3; V: TRBV4-1; CDR3: ASSQGTFVAGDRDTQY
J: TRBJ2-3; V: TRBV5-1; CDR3: ASSLVYTQY
J: TRBJ2-2; V: TRBV3-1/TRBV3-2; CDR3: ASSQEGTGGELF
J: TRBJ1-1; V: TRBV18; CDR3: ASSWERTEAF
J: TRBJ2-7; V: TRBV21-1; CDR3: ASRMRQGKWQY
J: TRBJ2-1; V: TRBV16; CDR3: ASSQLRGNEQF
J: TRBJ1-1; V: TRBV7-8; CDR3: ASSLDLFGAEAF
J: TRBJ2-3; V: TRBV3-1/TRBV3-2; CDR3: ARLGGGYTDTQY
J: TRBJ2-7; V: TRBV29-1; CDR3: SVYGAGSAYEQY
J: TRBJ1-1; V: TRBV24-1; CDR3: ATSAPGSREAF
J: TRBJ2-1; V: TRBV12-3/TRBV12-4; CDR3: ASRGGGHNEQF
J: TRBJ2-5; V: TRBV7-6; CDR3: ASSLDASGGLRKTQY
J: TRBJ2-7; V: TRBV27; CDR3: ASSTPGQGPHEQY
J: TRBJ2-5; V: TRBV10-1; CDR3: ASSEGAPGLLGQETQY
J: TRBJ2-1; V: TRBV6-5; CDR3: ASSKLRQIYNEQF
J: TRBJ1-5; V: TRBV7-2; CDR3: ASSFQGARSNQPQH
J: TRBJ1-4; V: TRBV7-9; CDR3: ASSTRTGDGKLF
J: TRBJ1-2; V: TRBV7-9; CDR3: ASSLGTGDIYGYT
J: TRBJ1-2; V: TRBV7-2; CDR3: ASSLEAASRGYGYT
J: TRBJ1-2; V: TRBV28; CDR3: ASSLSNGDGYT
J: TRBJ2-7; V: TRBV28; CDR3: ASNPGTGSSYEQY
J: TRBJ1-2; V: TRBV30; CDR3: AWAPSGTVGYT
J: TRBJ1-3; V: TRBV5-1; CDR3: ASSGYSGNTIY
J: TRBJ2-3; V: TRBV9; CDR3: ASSPNFPTSDTQY
J: TRBJ1-1; V: TRBV5-1; CDR3: ASSAQQTVRGTEAF
J: TRBJ1-2; V: TRBV5-1; CDR3: ASSADWASAGYT
J: TRBJ1-3; V: TRBV6-5; CDR3: ASSGQGGSGNTIY
J: TRBJ2-3; V: TRBV30; CDR3: ACGGGTDTQY
J: TRBJ1-3; V: TRBV4-3; CDR3: ASSQWYRGRGNTIY
J: TRBJ1-3; V: TRBV18; CDR3: ASSPDRHSGNTIY
J: TRBJ2-5; V: TRBV7-9; CDR3: ASSPSRIGRLGAGETQY
J: TRBJ2-1; V: TRBV5-1; CDR3: ASSLNFNEQF
J: TRBJ1-4; V: TRBV7-9; CDR3: ASSLTFPSEKLF
J: TRBJ2-1; V: TRBV11-2; CDR3: ASSSGLAGGLGQF
J: TRBJ2-1; V: TRBV5-1; CDR3: ASSLVGEAPYNEQF
J: TRBJ2-1; V: TRBV5-1; CDR3: ASSHPVGRTDEQF
J: TRBJ1-3; V: TRBV5-6; CDR3: ASTRAGQGNTIY
J: TRBJ1-3; V: TRBV27; CDR3: ASSFSGAGNTIY
J: TRBJ2-3; V: TRBV18; CDR3: ASSPPGADTQY
J: TRBJ1-6; V: TRBV12-3/TRBV12-4; CDR3: ASSAGFHSPLH
J: TRBJ1-1; V: TRBV6-5; CDR3: ASAREGAMNTEAF
J: TRBJ2-2; V: TRBV4-2; CDR3: ASSQVAGGNTGELF
J: TRBJ2-4; V: TRBV30; CDR3: AWSVPRGALAKNIQY
J: TRBJ2-5; V: TRBV15; CDR3: ATRTTGEETQY
J: TRBJ1-3; V: TRBV4-1; CDR3: ASSQESGVSSGNTIY
J: TRBJ2-7; V: TRBV5-4; CDR3: ASRHGTHYEQY
J: TRBJ1-1; V: TRBV9; CDR3: ASSTGQGTEAF
J: TRBJ2-2; V: TRBV28; CDR3: ASRLAGGAGELF